Described below is a single TCR beta chain sequence and its context. The source of the sample is a study of blood T cell repertoires in COVID-19. This CDR3 has 12 residues. V was clipped by 5 bases and J by 4 bases, with 8 bases between them. In germline, CDR1 is MNHEY, CDR2 SVGAGI. Authors' methods: Amplified reference gene primers provided the basis for estimating nucleated cell counts. Sequencing used immunoSEQ multiplex PCR; TCRdb keeps in-frame clones, though not all of them. V, J and clone size reflect that table, while D and trimming were determined from the DNA. The sample lists some 100,000 clones, roughly nine tenths occurring once.

This chain joins TRBV6-5 and TRBJ1-1, with a weak D call TRBD1 (6 bases). The sequence came from a man aged 55 to 70 with acute or convalescent COVID-19. Material: peripheral blood. The CDR3 sequence: CASSTGLTEAFF. The CDR3, as DNA: TGTGCCAGCAGTACAGGGCTCACTGAAGCTTTCTTT.